This TCR beta chain was obtained from a study of Ad26.COV2.S vaccination and SARS-CoV-2 variants (TCRdb year 2021). A note on the overall study: Vaccine-arm donors came from COV1001, a multicentre, randomized, double-blind, placebo-controlled phase I-IIa trial of Ad26.COV2.S in healthy adults. The specificity and breadth of SARS-CoV-2-reactive T cell receptors after Ad26.COV2.S vaccination were assessed by TCRbeta repertoire sequencing. Participants in the trial were split at random into five groups of five each, receiving low-dose or high-dose Ad26.COV2.S once or twice, or else placebo on both occasions. Dosing of Ad26.COV2.S was intramuscular, at either 5x10^10 or 1x10^11 viral particles, delivered as one shot or as two shots spaced 56 days apart. Investigators did not know the trial group allocation while performing experiments and assessing outcomes. A total of approximately 32 samples were included in the TCR-sequenced set, comprising roughly 19 Ad26.COV2.S vaccine recipients, 5 placebo recipients and 8 SARS-CoV-2 convalescent individuals.

In light of the paper, this sample's treatment or condition label describes: 19 received Ad26.COV2.S at low or high dose, single or two shots; several received placebo; per-sample allocation not given. Repertoires of vaccine and placebo recipients were sequenced from samples taken on day 63 after the first injection. Between 29 July and 7 August 2020, Cohort 1b enrolled 25 adults aged 18-55 years at one site in Boston, USA. Ad26.COV2.S was a replication-incompetent adenovirus type 26 vector expressing a prefusion-stabilized SARS-CoV-2 spike protein from the original Wuhan strain. Taken from cysteine to phenylalanine, the CDR3 has 16 residues. Only CDR3 DNA is held: 48 bases, read in frame from base 1. Trimming removed 5 bases from V and 4 bases from J; the gene matches leave 12 bases unexplained. CDR1 MNHEY and CDR2 SMNVEV were looked up in the germline V gene (reference sequence). Findings and caveats that apply to the study as a whole: Non-spike TCR breadth was comparable between vaccine and placebo recipients, consistent with the vaccine containing only spike. Substantial breadth of spike-specific CD8+ and CD4+ T cell responses was reported after vaccination. According to the authors, total T cell responses may have been underestimated by the TCR breadth and depth analyses. Compared with placebo recipients, Ad26.COV2.S recipients showed higher spike-specific TCR breadth (P = 0.0014). The study was not powered for comparison of responses between vaccine doses or regimens.

TCRbeta CDR3 regions were sequenced with the immunoSEQ Assay. After extraction, genomic DNA underwent amplification by bias-controlled multiplex PCR, followed by high-throughput sequencing. As for the authors' bioinformatics: To quantify the absolute abundance of each unique TCRbeta CDR3 region, sequences were collapsed and filtered. T cell fraction was estimated by normalization of TCRbeta template counts to usable DNA, with usable DNA being measured through amplification of reference genes present in all nucleated cells. Repertoire TCRs were annotated as SARS-CoV-2-specific by exact matching of V gene, CDR3 amino acid sequence and J gene to a known reactive TCR set. The reference SARS-CoV-2 TCR set was obtained from MIRA and was filtered for enrichment in COVID-19-positive ImmuneCODE repertoires, whereby public or cross-reactive TCRs were removed. Based on the MIRA antigens, annotated TCRs were further analysed at the level of specific ORF or position within ORF. Breadth was defined as annotated unique rearrangements over total unique productive rearrangements; depth was the summed frequency of those rearrangements. Two-sided Wilcoxon rank-sum tests were used to compare TCR breadth between groups. Not all clones reach the TCRdb copy of this immuneACCESS table, which keeps in-frame sequences only. Checked studies attribute under half of the gap to unresolved V genes and leave the rest unexplained. V and J calls and clone size follow that table, whereas D and trimming were derived from the DNA. Recorded for this sample are 350,000 to 500,000 clones; approximately 90% of them occurred a single time. 3.6% of the sample goes to the ten largest clones.

A word on this clone: Its antigen is not yet known. No much larger clone is present one base from it, and per-base qualities are unavailable.

The receptor was isolated from a person between 18 and 65 years old who received the Ad26.COV2.S COVID-19 vaccine or a placebo. This chain is built from TRBV27 and TRBJ1-1; a stretch of 8 junction bases matches TRBD1. Specimen: peripheral blood, collected in a trial of Ad26.COV2.S vaccine versus placebo. The CDR3 protein is CASSQTGQGRFTEAFF. The DNA is as follows: TGTGCCAGCAGTCAAACAGGACAGGGCAGGTTCACTGAAGCTTTCTTT.